The following is a T cell receptor (beta chain) sequence with its context. There are a few counts of this clonotype. Its antigen is unknown. The record has no base qualities; no much larger clone is one base away. The data belong to a study of naive and memory T cell subsets (dated by TCRdb to about 2017). For the study in its entirety: Sorted naive and memory T cell subsets from peripheral blood were analyzed in the study using a UMI-based, open-source pipeline for TCR alpha and beta sequencing. IgG serology results and the functional CMV T cell responses were in complete agreement. RNA was DNase-treated and reverse transcribed with TCR constant-region primers, mostly using SuperScript III. The full study reports these points: A few larger clonotypes were present in naive repertoires, especially CD8 naive repertoires, and these clonotypes were possibly memory cells re-expressing CD45RA. After error correction, over 90% of naive TCR sequences appeared only once, giving much steeper abundance distributions than memory subsets. In both CD4 and CD8 cells, a rise in Gini index and a fall in Shannon and inverse Simpson diversity were observed from naive through CM, EM and EMRA. A power law was followed by TCR abundance, with an exponent that differed between naive and memory subsets but was consistent across the three individuals. The repertoire findings for the naive and memory subsets could not be validated, as no ground truth was available. Clonotypes were defined as single alpha or beta chain sequences, not paired alpha/beta receptors. RNA-based TCR counts may be affected by expression changes linked to T cell activation and differentiation.

Library generation was performed with UMI-ligation and nested PCR. The beta constant-region primer consisted of an equimolar mixture of two oligonucleotides that together covered TRBC1 and TRBC2. Four rounds of PCR, combining the SP2 primer with nested alpha and beta constant-region primers, were used to amplify the ligated cDNA. T4 RNA ligase 1 ligated a single-stranded oligonucleotide carrying the SP2 primer and a 12-nucleotide UMI to the cDNA 3' end. Incubation of the ligation reaction was carried out at 16 degrees C for about 18-25 hours. PCR2 was typically run as a SYBR Green qPCR and stopped at a predetermined threshold to prevent over-amplification. Every purification after the first one was done using Agencourt AMPure XP magnetic beads. Library quantification was done by Qubit, followed by a TapeStation check on which the main peak was expected at around 650 bp. Pooled libraries were sequenced on an Illumina MiSeq using v2 2x251 paired-end kits, and typically about 0.95-2.1 million reads were obtained per sample. Each sample library was pooled at 4 nM, and roughly 4.5-8% PhiX was included to improve cluster recognition. As for how the authors treated the data: V and J genes were assigned to Demultiplexor-processed FASTQ reads by Decombinator through tag matching, with a single base-pair mismatch being allowed. Collapsinator relied on UMIs to fix sequencing errors as well as frequency errors caused by PCR heterogeneity. TCRs were translated and CDR3s were extracted from the conserved cysteine to the FGXG phenylalanine by CDR3Translator, with non-productive sequences being flagged. Gini, Shannon entropy and inverse Simpson indices were calculated on repertoires subsampled to equal numbers of UMI-defined TCRs. Within the linear range, a power law was fitted to clonotype abundance distributions using maximum likelihood. Similar UMI counts, unique TCR numbers and clonal distributions were obtained with the pipeline and with MIGEC on one naive CD8 sample. One analysis removed from the naive repertoire any naive TCRs that were also found in any memory subset from the same donor. A set of under 8,500 CMV-associated CDR3 sequences, compiled from VDJdb and a published dataset, was used to search the repertoires. Through fastp at Q25 and MiXCR, TCRdb rebuilt clones from the public reads, retaining in-frame beta chains. Each entry is one CDR3 protein sequence, shown with its most common DNA and genes. TCRdb's processing, not the authors' own work, is the source of the V and J calls. The sample yields 150,000 or so distinct CDR3 sequences; over 20% were counted once. Together, the top ten hold over 0.09% of the sample.

From the second PCR step onward, the TCR alpha chain libraries and the TCR beta chain libraries were amplified separately. To determine each donor's CMV status, fresh PBMCs were stimulated overnight with CMV viral lysate, and IFNgamma production from CD4+ T cells was then assessed. CD4 T cells were positively selected using Miltenyi beads, after which CD8 T cells were positively selected from the CD4-negative fraction. After staining for CD3, CD4, CD8, CD45RA, CD27 and a live/dead dye, cells were sorted on a BD Aria II into four subsets based on CD45RA and CD27. Blood came from three healthy volunteers, each fractionated into CD4 and CD8 T cells and then into four differentiation subsets. About 120 ml of peripheral blood was collected from each donor, and PBMC were isolated from the blood using Ficoll-Paque PLUS density-gradient centrifugation. Sorted cells were lysed in RLT buffer, after which RNA was extracted using a Qiagen RNeasy kit and stored at -80 degrees C.

V is pruned by 6 bases and J by 2 bases, leaving 10 bases of the junction without a gene match. The germline V gene sets CDR1 to SGHTA and CDR2 to FQGNSA. The CDR3 numbers 16 residues from cysteine through phenylalanine. Only CDR3 DNA remains: 48 bases, in frame from the first base. The rearranged chain carries TRBV7-2 and TRBJ2-7; 10 central nucleotides agree with TRBD2. The origin of this receptor is a human donor in good health. Sample: naive CD4+ T cells from blood. The intended sense of this specimen's cell subset or site label: naive T cells, CD45RA high CD27+. The nucleotides read TGTGCCAGCAGTCCAAGACTAGCGGGCGGTACCTACGAGCAGTACTTC. It is translated as CASSPRLAGGTYEQYF.